These 18 T cell receptor beta chains came from one sample sequenced in a study of tissue T cells after allogeneic stem cell transplantation. Profiling relied on immunoSEQ multiplex PCR, and the TCRdb table lists in-frame clones only, not all of them. The sample lists approximately 17,000 clones; about 70% were seen once. Sequenced sample: spleen. These receptors originate from a female BALB/c mouse in good health. MHC haplotype of the mouse line: H2-d.

This clone has just one count. The genes are named according to mouse. The read ends 1 residue shy of where the CDR3 ends; the end is completed using the germline J gene. This sequence joins TRBV14 and TRBJ2-4; 9 bases are shared with TRBD1. CDR1 is SGHDT, CDR2 FRDEAV, per germline. V shed 4 bases, J shed 0 bases, and the junction held 6 bases outside the gene matches. The CDR3 has 16 residues. The CDR3 sequence: CASSPGTGYSQNTLYF. The covered CDR3 bases are TGTGCCAGCAGTCCCGGGACAGGGTATAGTCAAAACACCTTGTAC.

A remark on this clone: Gene names refer to mouse genes. The CDR3 end lies 1 residue beyond the end of the read and is filled in from the germline J gene. The J gene is TRBJ1-1, the V gene TRBV2; D is perhaps TRBD1 (6 bases). V gave up 0 bases and J gave up 7 bases, with 9 bases separating them. The CDR3 has 13 residues. Looked up from germline, CDR1 is LGHNA and CDR2 is YSYQKL. CDR3 amino acids: CASSQDWDIEVFF. The sequenced CDR3 bases are TGTGCCAGCAGCCAAGATTGGGACATAGAAGTCTTC.

With regard to this clone: Any gene name here is a mouse gene name. The read falls 1 residue short of the CDR3 end, and the missing part is taken from the germline J gene. J is TRBJ1-3 and V is TRBV4; no reliable D call. Germline lookup yields CDR1 LGHDT and CDR2 YNNKQL (reference sequence). The V end lost 5 bases, the J end lost 7 bases, and 9 bases lay between the germline ends. CDR3 size: 12 residues. CDR3 bases read: TGTGCCAGCAGCCCTAGAGGGAATACGCTCTAT. Amino acids: CASSPRGNTLY. In full, the CDR3 reads CASSPRGNTLYF. Full variable domain (outside the CDR3, taken from reference TRBV4 and TRBJ1-3): ETAVFQTPNYHVTQVGNEVSFNCKQTLGHDTMYWYKQDSKKLLKIMFSYNNKQLIVNETVPRRFSPQSSDKAHLNLRIKSVEPEDSAVYLCASSPRGNTLYFGEGSRLIVV.

About this clone itself: Mouse names are used for the genes. The read ends 1 residue early relative to the CDR3; the germline J gene fills the gap. This rearrangement joins TRBV5 to TRBJ1-6; 9 nucleotides align to TRBD1. TRBJ1-6 falls under the ORF class, with uncertain function. CDR1 and CDR2 (germline): LGHNA, YNLKQL (reference sequence). With V trimmed by 4 bases and J by 1 base, 2 bases remained unmatched. This CDR3 is 16 amino acids long. Here the CDR3 reads CASSPTGGSYNSPLYF. The sequenced CDR3 bases are TGTGCCAGCAGCCCCACAGGGGGCTCCTATAATTCGCCCCTCTAC.

Concerning this clone itself: Gene and germline names: mouse. The read terminates 1 residue before the CDR3 end, so the remaining end is supplied by the germline J gene. The chain uses TRBV20 and TRBJ2-7; D remains ambiguous. V was trimmed by 2 bases and J by 0 bases, leaving 8 bases between them. The CDR3 runs to 13 residues. In germline, CDR1 is GFQATS, CDR2 STVNSAI. This CDR3 is CGARIGSSYEQYF. The covered CDR3 bases are TGTGGTGCTAGGATCGGTAGCTCCTATGAACAGTAC.

This clone was detected only a few times. These gene names are mouse names. Coverage ceases 1 residue before the CDR3 finishes, and the germline J gene fills in the end. The rearrangement uses TRBV13-2 and TRBJ2-7; TRBD2 agrees at 9 bases. The CDR3 length is 14 residues. The V segment lost 0 bases and the J segment 3 bases; nucleotides outside the gene matches: 1. Germline V gives CDR1 NNHNN, CDR2 SYGAGS (reference sequence). The CDR3 here is CASGDGTGVYEQYF. The CDR3 bases that were read are TGTGCCAGCGGTGATGGGACTGGGGTCTATGAACAGTAC.

On this clone itself: Gene names are the mouse ones. Read data end 1 residue before the CDR3 end; the end is taken from the germline J gene. The chain is built from TRBV4 and TRBJ2-5, with TRBD2 identical over 8 bases. The CDR3 spans 12 residues. V dropped 8 bases and J dropped 6; count of bases not matched to a gene: 4. Per germline, CDR1 LGHDT and CDR2 YNNKQL (reference sequence). CDR3 DNA, as far as it was read: TGTGCCAGCCGGGACTGGAGGGACACCCAGTAC. Translation gives CASRDWRDTQY. The entire CDR3 reads CASRDWRDTQYF. The variable domain in full, completed from reference TRBV4 and TRBJ2-5, reads ETAVFQTPNYHVTQVGNEVSFNCKQTLGHDTMYWYKQDSKKLLKIMFSYNNKQLIVNETVPRRFSPQSSDKAHLNLRIKSVEPEDSAVYLCASRDWRDTQYFGPGTRLLVL.

Of note for this clone: Gene names and germline match the mouse. Read coverage stops 1 residue before the CDR3 terminus; the germline J gene supplies the remainder. Distinct nucleotide sequences in the sample also encode this CDR3. The rearrangement links TRBV19 to TRBJ1-4; D remains unclear. Trimming took 6 bases from V and 0 from J, leaving 6 bases between them. Germline V gene lookup returns CDR1 FNHDT and CDR2 SITEND (reference sequence). The CDR3 is 13 amino acids. The covered CDR3 bases are TGTGCCAGCACCGAAATTTCCAACGAAAGATTATTT. It is translated as CASTEISNERLF. The entire CDR3 is CASTEISNERLFF.

This clone was seen just once. Any gene name here is a mouse gene name. The CDR3 end falls 1 residue outside the read, so it is completed with the germline J gene. The gene calls are TRBV1 and TRBJ1-6, with D possibly TRBD1 on 5 matching bases. TRBJ1-6 falls under the ORF class, with uncertain function. The V gene's germline CDR1 is NSQYPW and CDR2 LRSPGD (reference sequence). This CDR3 has 15 residues. V was shortened by 1 base and J by 3 bases, with 7 bases between the two germline ends. CDR3: CTCSAGTNYNSPLYF. Incomplete CDR3 DNA: TGCACCTGCAGTGCAGGGACAAACTATAATTCGCCCCTCTAC.

Concerning this clone: Gene names are mouse gene names. The read gets to within 1 residue of the CDR3 end, and the germline J gene fills in the rest. This chain joins TRBV13-1 and TRBJ2-7; 8 bases match TRBD2. V shed 2 bases, J shed 7 bases, and the junction held 8 bases outside the gene matches. The germline gives CDR1 NSHNY, CDR2 SYGAGN. This CDR3 is 14 amino acids long. The sequenced CDR3 bases are TGTGCCAGCAGTGAACCCTGGGGGGCGAGGGAACAGTAC. Translation: CASSEPWGAREQY. The entire CDR3 protein is CASSEPWGAREQYF.

To note about this clone: The gene names here belong to mouse. From the germline J gene comes the end of the CDR3, since the read stops 1 residue before it. The chain is built from TRBV13-2 and TRBJ1-2; D unresolved. Trimming took 1 base from V and 0 from J, leaving 7 bases between them. The CDR3 has 14 amino acids. CDR1 is NNHNN, CDR2 SYGAGS, per germline (reference sequence). CDR3 bases read: TGTGCCAGCGGTGATCACAGAGCAAACTCCGACTACACC. Translation: CASGDHRANSDYT. The entire CDR3 sequence reads CASGDHRANSDYTF.

As concerns this clone: Mouse names are used for the genes. CDR3 loop: CASSDRGDSDYTF. The DNA read from the CDR3 is TGTGCCAGCAGTGACAGGGGAGACTCCGACTACACC. V is TRBV13-1 and J is TRBJ1-2; TRBD1 might be the D (6 bases). The read comes to an end 1 residue before the CDR3 does, leaving the germline J gene to fill in the end. The CDR3 spans 13 residues. Trimming left V 2 bases short and J 3 bases short, with 8 bases between. Per the germline V gene, CDR1 is NSHNY and CDR2 is SYGAGN.

Regarding this clone: Here the gene names and germline are mouse. The read halts 1 residue ahead of the CDR3 end, with the missing end drawn from the germline J gene. The chain carries TRBV17 and TRBJ2-5; 11 bases align to TRBD2. The CDR3 is 14 residues long. J lost 7 bases, V lost 7 bases, and 7 bases had no gene match. Germline V gene sequence: CDR1 MNHDT, CDR2 YYDKIL. The CDR3 bases that were read are TGTGCTAGCACCTCGGACTGGGGGGCCCACACCCAGTAC. Protein sequence: CASTSDWGAHTQY. The whole CDR3 protein reads CASTSDWGAHTQYF.

Comments on this clone: Gene names refer to mouse genes. The CDR3 end falls 1 residue outside the read, so it is completed with the germline J gene. The gene calls are TRBV19 and TRBJ2-1, with unresolved D. Trimming removed 3 bases at V and 0 bases at J, with 7 bases between. CDR3 length: 14 amino acids. Germline values: CDR1 FNHDT, CDR2 SITEND (reference sequence). The CDR3 reads CASSRRVNYAEQFF. The CDR3 bases that were read are TGTGCCAGCAGTAGGAGGGTTAACTATGCTGAGCAGTTC.

A remark on this clone: Gene names refer to mouse genes. Coverage ceases 1 residue before the CDR3 finishes, and the germline J gene fills in the end. The chain carries TRBV20 and TRBJ2-5; a weak D match, TRBD1 (7 bases). Per germline, CDR1 GFQATS and CDR2 STVNSAI. Trimming removed 1 base from V and 4 bases from J, with 12 bases in between. The length of the CDR3 is 14 residues. The CDR3 bases that were read are TGTGGTGCTAGGGCTCCAGGGGGGAAAGACACCCAGTAC. Protein sequence: CGARAPGGKDTQY. The CDR3 as a whole reads CGARAPGGKDTQYF. The full variable domain, completed using reference TRBV20 and TRBJ2-5, is GALVYQYPRRTICKSGTSMRMECQAVGFQATSVAWYRQSPQKTFELIALSTVNSAIKYEQNFTQEKFPISHPNLSFSSMTVLNAYLEDRGLYLCGARAPGGKDTQYFGPGTRLLVL.

Worth noting for this clone: Genes and germline come from the mouse. Coverage ceases 1 residue before the CDR3 finishes, and the germline J gene fills in the end. V usage is TRBV13-2 and J usage is TRBJ2-4; the match to TRBD2 covers 13 bases. The CDR3 loop spans 15 amino acids. With 4 bases clipped from V and 5 bases from J, the junction kept 4 bases outside the gene matches. Germline CDR1 and CDR2: NNHNN and SYGAGS (reference sequence). The CDR3 loop is CASGKDWGGANTLYF. The DNA read from the CDR3 is TGTGCCAGCGGTAAGGACTGGGGGGGCGCAAACACCTTGTAC.

Points on this clone: Gene names follow the mouse nomenclature. The CDR3 extends 1 residue past the end of the read, so its final part is completed from the germline J gene. V usage is TRBV13-3 and J usage is TRBJ1-3; 7 bases agree with TRBD1. Looked up from germline, CDR1 is NNHDY and CDR2 is SYVADS. The CDR3 is 14 residues long. The trim removed 4 bases at V and 0 bases at J, leaving 1 base unmatched. The CDR3 here is CASSRDSSGNTLYF. CDR3 DNA, as far as it was read: TGTGCCAGCAGTCGGGACAGTTCTGGAAATACGCTCTAT.

Comments on this clone: Mouse germline and gene names are used. The CDR3 end falls 1 residue outside the read, so it is completed with the germline J gene. The chain recombines TRBV13-2 with TRBJ2-5; 8 bases align to TRBD2. After removal of 5 bases from V and 0 bases from J, the junction contained 5 bases not matched to a gene. The length of the CDR3 is 15 residues. CDR1 is NNHNN and CDR2 is SYGAGS in the germline V gene (reference sequence). CDR3 bases read: TGTGCCAGCGGCCCACTGGGGGTTAACCAAGACACCCAGTAC. Its protein is CASGPLGVNQDTQY. The CDR3 in its entirety is CASGPLGVNQDTQYF.